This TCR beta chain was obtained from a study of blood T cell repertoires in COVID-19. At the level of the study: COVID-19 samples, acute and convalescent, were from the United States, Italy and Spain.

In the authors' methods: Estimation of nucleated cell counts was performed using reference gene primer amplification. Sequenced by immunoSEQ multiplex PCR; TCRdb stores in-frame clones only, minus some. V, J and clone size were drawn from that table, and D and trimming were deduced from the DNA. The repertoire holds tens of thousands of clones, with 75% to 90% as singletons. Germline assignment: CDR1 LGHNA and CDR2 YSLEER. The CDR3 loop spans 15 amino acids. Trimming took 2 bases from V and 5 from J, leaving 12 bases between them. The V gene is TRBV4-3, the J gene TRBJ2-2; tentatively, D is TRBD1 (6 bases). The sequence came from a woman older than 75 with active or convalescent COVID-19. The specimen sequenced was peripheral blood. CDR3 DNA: TGCGCCAGCAGCCAATACGTCCAGGGGACCGGGGAGCTGTTTTTT. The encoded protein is CASSQYVQGTGELFF.